Listed below are T cell receptor beta chains from one sample, sequenced in a study of T-cell memory formation after mild COVID-19. Via MiXCR, TCRdb re-called the 5' RACE reads, giving one row per CDR3 protein. The table lists some 97,000 distinct CDR3 sequences, 11% of them singletons, with roughly two fifths in the top ten. The source material was PBMCs or a T cell subset sorted from them (not recorded which). Receptor source: a man aged 18 to 30 who had mild COVID-19 (a few samples of this study predate the infection). Cell type and time point are not known. The CDR3 runs from the conserved cysteine through the conserved F or W.

J gene,V gene,CDR3 protein
TRBJ1-2,TRBV6-2/TRBV6-3,CASSYEEGTMRNYGYTF
TRBJ2-7,TRBV5-1,CASTPVEGAYEQYF
TRBJ2-2,TRBV4-1,CASSQSVGYTGELFF
TRBJ2-5,TRBV4-1,CASSQDGNLAETQYF
TRBJ2-4,TRBV7-9,CATEPQPKNIQYF
TRBJ1-4,TRBV7-6,CASSRDIATNEKLFF
TRBJ1-4,TRBV7-9,CASSLVVPDPLHLATNEKLFF
TRBJ1-5,TRBV5-1,CASSLSGSQPQHF
TRBJ1-2,TRBV6-5,CASSLHQGANYGYTF
TRBJ2-1,TRBV7-9,CASSLSGEYNEQFF
TRBJ2-7,TRBV12-3/TRBV12-4,CASSQTDRMGEQYF
TRBJ2-2,TRBV4-1,CASSHLKGGAGDTGELFF
TRBJ1-6,TRBV20-1,CSARDGGPRFSPLHF
TRBJ2-2,TRBV19,CASSRTGVTNTGELFF
TRBJ2-2,TRBV12-3/TRBV12-4,CASSLGPLPGELFF